These 3 T cell receptor beta chains originate from one sample sequenced in a study of T cells in Graves' hyperthyroidism and ophthalmopathy (dated by TCRdb to about 2019). Preparation of the library involved multiplex PCR. Reads for this sample came from an Illumina HiSeq 2000. The TCR beta CDR3 regions were amplified from RNA transcripts. The TCR CDR3 was subjected to a first round of RT-PCR using the HTBI primer set and the Qiagen OneStep RT-PCR kit. TCRdb's own reprocessing of the public reads used fastp at Q25 and MiXCR and kept productive beta chains. Rows with a matching CDR3 protein are joined into one entry that keeps the most common DNA and genes. The sample table holds about 350,000 distinct CDR3 sequences, of which 14% were seen once. The leading ten clones occupy under 30% of the sample. The material sequenced was blood. The source is a young woman with Graves' hyperthyroidism.

The J gene is TRBJ1-1, the V gene TRBV5-5; D gene unclear. V lost 1 base to trimming and J lost 3 bases, with 10 bases between them. This CDR3 spans 14 amino acids. CDR1 is SGHKS, CDR2 YYEKEE, per germline (reference sequence). The CDR3 spells CASSLSVTDTEAFF. In DNA, the CDR3 is TGTGCCAGCAGCTTGAGTGTTACCGACACTGAAGCTTTCTTT.

This clonotype was detected many times. This chain links TRBV12-3 or TRBV12-4 with TRBJ2-3; D is unclear. The length of the CDR3 is 11 residues. The V gene lost 6 bases and the J gene lost 5 bases, with 6 bases spanning the gap. This CDR3 is CASSPEDTQYF. For the CDR3, the DNA is TGTGCCAGCAGCCCAGAAGATACGCAGTATTTT.

This clonotype appeared a few times. The chain links TRBV7-9 to TRBJ2-2, with D perhaps being TRBD1 or TRBD2 (5 bases each). The CDR3 length is 16 residues. The germline V gene encodes CDR1 SEHNR and CDR2 FQNEAQ (reference sequence). The V and J ends lost 4 bases and 6 bases respectively, with 18 bases between them. CDR3 bases: TGTGCCAGCAGCTCCGCCGGGACCCCCAGGGCCGGGGAGCTGTTTTTT. It specifies CASSSAGTPRAGELFF.